This entry lists 21 T cell receptor beta chains sequenced from one sample in a study of T cells in Graves' hyperthyroidism and ophthalmopathy. Amplification yielded TCR beta CDR3 regions, with RNA transcripts as the source. When the TCR CDR3 underwent first-round RT-PCR, the HTBI primer set was used. Each CDR3 protein gets one entry after TCRdb re-called the multiplex PCR reads with MiXCR. This table has about 350,000 distinct CDR3 sequences, about 13% appearing once. Input material: blood. The receptor source for this set is a woman in her 40s with Graves' ophthalmopathy.

The chain joins TRBV18 to TRBJ2-5; no clear D. Germline V gives CDR1 KGHSH, CDR2 LQKENI. The CDR3 has 15 amino acids. Trimming took off 3 bases at V and 1 base at J, with 12 bases between the two ends. The DNA of the CDR3 is TGTGCCAGCTCACCCTTTCCAGAGCCCCAAGAGACCCAGTACTTC. Amino acid sequence: CASSPFPEPQETQYF.

This chain connects TRBV27 to TRBJ2-3; 8 bases are a match to TRBD2. The germline gives CDR1 MNHEY, CDR2 SMNVEV (reference sequence). The ends lost 5 bases at V and 1 base at J; junction bases unmatched: 5. The CDR3 extends over 15 amino acids. The CDR3 nucleotides are TGTGCCAGCAGTAGACCAGCGGGAGGCACAGATACGCAGTATTTT. Protein sequence: CASSRPAGGTDTQYF.

The V gene is TRBV11-2, the J gene TRBJ2-4; the D gene is possibly TRBD2 (6 bases). This CDR3 contains 13 residues. V lost 0 bases and J 15 bases, leaving 15 bases between the germline ends. Germline assignment: CDR1 SGHAT and CDR2 FQNNGV. CDR3 amino acids: CASSLEIGGFAYF. In nucleotides, the CDR3 is TGTGCCAGCAGCTTAGAAATTGGAGGGTTTGCGTACTTC.

The chain joins TRBV29-1 to TRBJ1-5, with 10 bases identical to TRBD1. Looked up from germline, CDR1 is SQVTM and CDR2 is ANQGSEA. V lost 5 bases to trimming and J lost 0 bases; unmatched junction nucleotides: 13. This CDR3 comprises 18 residues. The CDR3 spells CSVRGTGVGDYSNQPQHF. DNA for the CDR3: TGCAGCGTTAGGGGGACAGGGGTCGGGGATTATAGCAATCAGCCCCAGCATTTT.

This clonotype was seen at least ten times. The V and J genes are TRBV12-3 or TRBV12-4 and TRBJ1-2; D remains unclear. V shed 2 bases and J shed 7 bases, with 14 bases lying between them. The CDR3 consists of 14 residues. CDR3 nucleotides: TGTGCCAGCAGTTTATTCAGTAAAATAGGTGGCTACACCTTC. It translates to CASSLFSKIGGYTF.

This clonotype has at least ten counts. This chain connects TRBV28 to TRBJ1-5; 8 bases are shared with TRBD1. The CDR3 is 16 amino acids. Germline CDR1 reads MDHEN; CDR2 reads SYDVKM. After removal of 6 bases from V and 2 bases from J, the junction contained 9 bases not matched to a gene. The CDR3 sequence: CASSSPGGEGNQPQHF. The DNA of the CDR3 is TGTGCCAGCAGCTCCCCAGGGGGCGAGGGCAATCAGCCCCAGCATTTT.

This clonotype was picked up a small number of times. The chain carries TRBV5-1 and TRBJ1-2, with D unclear. V was shortened by 1 base and J by 5 bases, with 9 bases between the two germline ends. The germline V gene has CDR1 SGHRS and CDR2 YFSETQ. The CDR3 loop spans 13 amino acids. This CDR3 reads CASSLSTRYGYTF. The CDR3 nucleotides are TGCGCCAGCAGCTTGTCCACGCGGTATGGCTACACCTTC.

This clonotype has at least ten counts. The gene calls are TRBV30 and TRBJ1-1; D is ambiguous. The CDR3 is made up of 13 amino acids. In germline, CDR1 is GTSNPN, CDR2 SVGIG (reference sequence). The V gene lost 2 bases and the J gene lost 4 bases, with 11 bases spanning the gap. CDR3 sequence: CAWSPGPRTEAFF. As DNA, the CDR3 is TGTGCCTGGAGTCCCGGGCCCCGCACTGAAGCTTTCTTT.

This clonotype was detected ten times or more. CDR3 in amino acids: CASTNVGQRTEAFF. The CDR3 DNA follows: TGTGCCAGCACCAACGTGGGACAGAGGACTGAAGCTTTCTTT. V usage is TRBV7-2 and J usage is TRBJ1-1, with 7 bases that match TRBD1. Germline V gene data show CDR1 as SGHTA and CDR2 as FQGNSA. The CDR3 consists of 14 residues. J gave up 5 bases and V 7 bases, and 10 bases lay outside the gene matches. Full variable domain (remainder filled in from reference TRBV7-2 and TRBJ1-1): GAGVSQSPSNKVTEKGKDVELRCDPISGHTALYWYRQSLGQGLEFLIYFQGNSAPDKSGLPSDRFSAERTGGSVSTLTIQRTQQEDSAVYLCASTNVGQRTEAFFGQGTRLTVV.

V is TRBV15 and J is TRBJ2-1, with 8 bases that match TRBD2. This CDR3 comprises 14 residues. V lost 0 bases, J lost 9 bases, and 4 bases stayed unmatched. Germline V gene data show CDR1 as LNHNV and CDR2 as YYDKDF (reference sequence). The CDR3 region has the DNA TGTGCCACCAGCAGAGACGCCCGGGGGGGTGAGCAGTTCTTC. Translating gives CATSRDARGGEQFF.

This clonotype was picked up many times. The chain carries TRBV27 and TRBJ2-7, with TRBD1 identical over 11 bases. Germline CDR1 reads MNHEY; CDR2 reads SMNVEV (reference sequence). The junction had 4 bases not matched to a gene; V was cut back by 5 bases and J by 1 base. CDR3 length equals 15 residues. The CDR3 coding sequence is TGTGCCAGCAGTAACGGACAGGGGGCTTCCTACGAGCAGTACTTC. Translated, it gives CASSNGQGASYEQYF.

This chain joins TRBV3-1 and TRBJ1-4; D is perhaps TRBD1 (5 bases). CDR3 length: 17 residues. The V end lost 1 base, the J end lost 3 bases, and 15 bases lay between the germline ends. Germline assignment: CDR1 LGHDT and CDR2 YNNKEL (reference sequence). Written as DNA, the CDR3 is TGTGCCAGCAGCCAAGGGTTAGGGACCCTGGCTAATGAAAAACTGTTTTTT. This codes for CASSQGLGTLANEKLFF.

About this clonotype: This may stem from a read error, because a much larger clone lies one nucleotide away. This chain joins TRBV20-1 and TRBJ2-5, with D possibly being TRBD2 (6 bases). CDR1 is DFQATT and CDR2 is SNEGSKA in the germline V gene (reference sequence). This CDR3 comprises 15 residues. The CDR3 nucleotides are TGCAGTGCTGGAGATACCACTAGCCCAGAAGAGACCCAGTACTTC. It is translated as CSAGDTTSPEETQYF.

This clonotype showed up many times. The V and J genes are TRBV18 and TRBJ1-1, with D perhaps TRBD1 (5 bases). Deletions cut 3 bases from V and 4 bases from J, with 15 bases between. The V gene's germline CDR1 is KGHSH and CDR2 LQKENI. The CDR3 spans 15 residues. DNA of the CDR3: TGTGCCAGCTCACCTAACCAGGGTTCGGGCACTGAAGCTTTCTTT. The encoded protein is CASSPNQGSGTEAFF. Combining the CDR3 with reference TRBV18 and TRBJ1-1 gives the whole variable domain NAGVMQNPRHLVRRRGQEARLRCSPMKGHSHVYWYRQLPEEGLKFMVYLQKENIIDESGMPKERFSAEFPKEGPSILRIQQVVRGDSAAYFCASSPNQGSGTEAFFGQGTRLTVV.

This clonotype was seen repeatedly, ten times or more. The chain recombines TRBV12-3 or TRBV12-4 with TRBJ2-7; TRBD1 aligns across 9 bases. The CDR3 runs 15 residues. With V trimmed by 4 bases and J by 2 bases, 6 bases remained unmatched. This CDR3 is CASSWGQGTTYEQYF. DNA for the CDR3: TGTGCCAGCAGTTGGGGACAGGGCACTACCTACGAGCAGTACTTC.

This clonotype was seen ten or more times. V usage is TRBV19 and J usage is TRBJ2-7, with a possible D match to TRBD1 (6 bases). The V and J ends lost 6 bases and 0 bases respectively, with 18 bases between them. Per the germline V gene, CDR1 is LNHDA and CDR2 is SQIVND (reference sequence). This CDR3 is built from 16 residues. The CDR3 DNA sequence: TGTGCCAGTAGAAGGGGCGGCCAGGGGACCTCCTACGAGCAGTACTTC. Protein product: CASRRGGQGTSYEQYF.

The chain uses TRBV20-1 and TRBJ2-3, with 10 bases matching TRBD2. Germline-derived CDR1 and CDR2 are DFQATT and SNEGSKA (reference sequence). The V and J ends lost 5 bases and 5 bases, in that order; junction bases with no gene match: 7. The CDR3 loop spans 14 amino acids. In nucleotides, the CDR3 is TGCAGTGCTTCTAAGCGGGGGGGCCGAGATACGCAGTATTTT. This encodes CSASKRGGRDTQYF.

This clonotype appeared many times. This chain connects TRBV20-1 to TRBJ2-3; D not resolved. Germline V CDR1 and CDR2: DFQATT, SNEGSKA (reference sequence). V was cut by 4 bases and J by 6 bases, with 14 bases left in between. This CDR3 is 13 amino acids long. The CDR3 DNA reads TGCAGTGCTACCCGCTACCCCACGGATACGCAGTATTTT. This encodes CSATRYPTDTQYF.

This clonotype was recorded many times. The chain recombines TRBV6-1 with TRBJ2-5, with D perhaps being TRBD1 or TRBD2 (5 bases each). Germline CDR1 is MNHNS and CDR2 is SASEGT. The CDR3 loop spans 11 amino acids. V was trimmed by 7 bases and J by 11 bases, leaving 14 bases between them. CDR3 residues: CASKGTDFQYF. In DNA form, the CDR3 reads TGTGCCAGCAAGGGGACGGATTTTCAGTACTTC.

This clonotype was found a few times. CDR3 sequence reads: CASSPPSNEQYF. The CDR3 DNA reads TGCGCCAGCAGCCCGCCTTCGAACGAGCAGTACTTC. The chain is built from TRBV5-1 and TRBJ2-7; D is unresolved. V was shortened by 4 bases and J by 5 bases, with 10 bases between the two germline ends. Germline CDR1 SGHRS, CDR2 YFSETQ. This CDR3 spans 12 amino acids.

This clonotype was seen at least ten times. The chain employs TRBV20-1 and TRBJ2-1; D uncertain. Trimming removed 0 bases from V and 10 bases from J, with 10 bases in between. This CDR3 comprises 12 residues. Germline CDR1 and CDR2: DFQATT and SNEGSKA (reference sequence). The CDR3 nucleotides are TGCAGTGCTAGAGACTACCCCTTGGAGCAGTTCTTC. It specifies CSARDYPLEQFF.